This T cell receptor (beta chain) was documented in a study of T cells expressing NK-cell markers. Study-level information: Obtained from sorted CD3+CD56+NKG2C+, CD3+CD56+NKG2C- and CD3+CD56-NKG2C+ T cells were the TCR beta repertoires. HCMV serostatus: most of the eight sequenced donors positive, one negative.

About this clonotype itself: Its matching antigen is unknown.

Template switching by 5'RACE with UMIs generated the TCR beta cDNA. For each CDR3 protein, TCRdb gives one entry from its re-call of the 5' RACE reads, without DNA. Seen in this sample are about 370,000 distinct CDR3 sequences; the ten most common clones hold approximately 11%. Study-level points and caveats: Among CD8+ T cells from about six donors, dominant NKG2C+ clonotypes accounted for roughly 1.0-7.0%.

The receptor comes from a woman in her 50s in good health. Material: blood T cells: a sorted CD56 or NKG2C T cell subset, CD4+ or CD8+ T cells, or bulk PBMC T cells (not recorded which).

CDR3 residues: CATSDLPRTDYNEQFF. The chain is built from TRBV24-1 and TRBJ2-1; absent DNA, TCRdb's TRBD1 call cannot be checked. CDR3 length: 16 residues. Germline V CDR1 and CDR2: KGHDR, SFDVKD.